This T cell receptor beta chain was recorded in a study of blood T cells in healthy people across ages. In terms of origin and age, donors were healthy Caucasian individuals from Russia aged about 6 to 90. V lost 3 bases to trimming and J lost 2 bases, with 11 bases between them. The CDR3 length is 15 residues. PCR was performed a second time for roughly 6 to 12 cycles using a sample-barcoded 5' primer and a J-beta primer mix. TCRdb re-analysed the 5' RACE reads in MiXCR, keeping a single row per CDR3 protein. The data contain under 2 million distinct CDR3 sequences, roughly a third of them singletons. A note on this clonotype: Its cognate antigen is unknown.

Study findings and constraints: More naive CD4+ cells and higher diversity were found in long-lived than in aged donors. Expanded clonotype shifts may have been confounded, as the donors had an unknown CMV status.

Material for sequencing was blood. The clonotype comes from a woman in her thirties in good health. The chain is built from TRBV12-3 or TRBV12-4 and TRBJ2-1; D assignment may be TRBD1 or TRBD2 (5 bases each). In DNA, the CDR3 is TGTGCCAGCAGTTTTGAGGGGCCAACCTACAATGAGCAGTTCTTC. It specifies CASSFEGPTYNEQFF.